This T cell receptor (beta chain) was retrieved from a study of control samples from healthy donors and cancer patients. Assay: immunoSEQ multiplex PCR; the TCRdb copy retains only in-frame clones and omits some. The data show 100,000 to 150,000 clones, with 87% seen just once and around 8.7% held by the top ten. This CDR3 has 14 residues. The V end was cut by 0 bases, the J end by 0 bases, with 4 bases between. Germline CDR1 LGHNA, CDR2 YSLEER. Material for sequencing was blood. This receptor was obtained from a man aged 35-49 years in good health. The chain recombines TRBV4-3 with TRBJ2-3; D ambiguous. The CDR3 sequence is CASSQDTSTDTQYF. DNA of the CDR3: TGCGCCAGCAGCCAAGATACTAGCACAGATACGCAGTATTTT.